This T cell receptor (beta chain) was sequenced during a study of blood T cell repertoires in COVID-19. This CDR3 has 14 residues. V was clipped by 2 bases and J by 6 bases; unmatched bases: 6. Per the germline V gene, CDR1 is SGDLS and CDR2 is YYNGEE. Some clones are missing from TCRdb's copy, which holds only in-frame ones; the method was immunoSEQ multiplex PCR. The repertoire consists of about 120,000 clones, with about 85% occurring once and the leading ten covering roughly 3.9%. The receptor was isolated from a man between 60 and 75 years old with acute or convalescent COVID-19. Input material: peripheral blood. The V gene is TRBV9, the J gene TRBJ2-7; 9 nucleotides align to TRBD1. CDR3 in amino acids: CASSVGQGGGEQYF. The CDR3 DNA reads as TGTGCCAGCAGCGTGGGACAGGGAGGCGGCGAGCAGTACTTC.